This TCR beta chain was sequenced for a study of tissue T cells after allogeneic stem cell transplantation. Profiled with immunoSEQ multiplex PCR; TCRdb holds only in-frame clones, not every one. The sample lists roughly 980 clones; around 43% were seen once. The time point is: mouse harvest day 14 after allogeneic transplant. Tail vein injection delivered 10^7 T-cell-depleted bone marrow cells and 10^6 splenic CD5+ T cells. V shed 2 bases, J shed 6 bases, and the junction held 0 bases outside the gene matches. The CDR3 is 12 residues long. From germline, CDR1 is NNHDY and CDR2 SYVADS. A remark on this clone: Gene labels here are mouse ones. The read falls 1 residue short of the CDR3 end, and the missing part is taken from the germline J gene.

The receptor's source is a female BALB/c mouse given C57BL/6 T cells with graft-versus-host disease after an allogeneic hematopoietic cell transplant. Sequencing was performed on spleen. This chain joins TRBV13-3 and TRBJ1-1, with 8 bases that match TRBD1. The CDR3 sequence: CASSETGAEVFF. CDR3 DNA (partial): TGTGCCAGCAGTGAGACAGGGGCAGAAGTCTTC.